This TCR beta chain was documented in a study of tissue T cells after allogeneic stem cell transplantation. Sequencing of TCRbeta CDR3 at survey depth gave sequences and template counts. Data came from immunoSEQ multiplex PCR; TCRdb stores just in-frame clones and leaves some out. This table has under 6,000 clones, 45% to 50% appearing once. The sample's time point: mouse harvest day 7 after allogeneic transplant. Mouse grafts combined 10^7 T-cell-depleted bone marrow cells with 10^6 splenic CD5+ T cells. Mice had MHC-mismatched B6 into BALB/c GVHD, sampled day 7 or 14. Germline V gives CDR1 KGHPV, CDR2 FQNQEV (reference sequence). The trim removed 6 bases at V and 0 bases at J, leaving 3 bases unmatched. This CDR3 is 14 amino acids long. The table lists this clone with a few counts. Gene names follow the mouse nomenclature. Read coverage stops 1 residue before the CDR3 terminus; the germline J gene supplies the remainder.

The sample was skin. The TCR sequence derives from a female BALB/c mouse given C57BL/6 T cells with graft-versus-host disease after an allogeneic hematopoietic cell transplant. The V and J genes are TRBV26 and TRBJ2-3; 7 bases line up with TRBD1. CDR3 loop: CASRGQTSAETLYF. The covered CDR3 bases are TGTGCCAGCAGGGGACAGACTAGTGCAGAAACGCTGTAT.